Presented here are 28 T cell receptor beta chains from one specimen sequenced in a study of T-cell reconstitution after alpha-beta-depleted transplantation in children. For TCRbeta, the library was prepared with unique molecular identifiers. One entry per CDR3 protein, called by TCRdb with MiXCR from the PCR reads. The sample lists just over 350,000 distinct CDR3 sequences, more than 10% occurring once. Sequenced here: PBMCs, sampled from the stem cell graft. These receptors all come from a human donor who donated a stem cell graft to a child with Fanconi anemia.

This clonotype was counted many times. The rearrangement links TRBV6-6 to TRBJ1-5; 7 nucleotides agree with TRBD1. The ends lost 2 bases at V and 5 bases at J; junction bases unmatched: 0. CDR3 size: 13 residues. CDR1 MNHNY and CDR2 SVGAGI come from the germline V gene (reference sequence). The CDR3 DNA is TGTGCCAGCAGTTACACAGGGGATCAGCCCCAGCATTTT. It translates to CASSYTGDQPQHF.

As regards this clonotype: One junction end does not reproduce the germline sequence, and a read error may be involved. This chain joins TRBV6-2 or TRBV6-3 and TRBJ2-3; 7 nucleotides agree with TRBD1. Germline V gene sequence: CDR1 MNHEY, CDR2 SVGEGT. The CDR3 extends over 15 amino acids. The CDR3 sequence is CASRPGTASTHTQYF. CDR3 bases: TGTGCCAGCAGACCCGGGACAGCGAGCACACATACGCAGTATTTT.

The chain is built from TRBV24-1 and TRBJ2-1, with 8 bases fitting TRBD2. This CDR3 is 12 amino acids long. Germline V lookup: CDR1 KGHDR, CDR2 SFDVKD. Trimming removed 4 bases from V and 14 bases from J; junction bases left unmatched: 6. This CDR3 is CATSEAGTSEFF. In DNA form, the CDR3 reads TGTGCCACCAGTGAGGCCGGGACTAGTGAGTTCTTC.

This clonotype was seen only a few times. The genes are TRBV12-3 or TRBV12-4 and TRBJ1-3, with TRBD1 as a possible D gene (6 bases). V shed 7 bases and J shed 0 bases, with 19 bases lying between them. This CDR3 region has 17 residues. CDR3 in DNA: TGTGCCAGCACCAACCCGATCGGACAGTTCTCTGGAAACACCATATATTTT. As protein: CASTNPIGQFSGNTIYF.

The V and J genes are TRBV27 and TRBJ1-2, with D uncertain. V was trimmed by 0 bases and J by 2 bases, leaving 7 bases between them. Germline V gene sequence: CDR1 MNHEY, CDR2 SMNVEV (reference sequence). This CDR3 has 14 residues. The CDR3 sequence: CASSLSVTNYGYTF. Here the CDR3 DNA reads TGTGCCAGCAGTTTATCGGTCACAAACTATGGCTACACCTTC.

The chain combines TRBV12-3 or TRBV12-4 with TRBJ2-1, with TRBD1 matching 7 bases. The CDR3 covers 16 residues. V shed 3 bases, J shed 0 bases, and the junction held 5 bases outside the gene matches. This chain's CDR3 is CASSFDRASSYNEQFF. Written as DNA, the CDR3 is TGTGCCAGCAGTTTCGACAGGGCTAGCTCCTACAATGAGCAGTTCTTC.

The V call is TRBV5-1, the J call TRBJ2-7, with D perhaps TRBD2 (6 bases). The length of the CDR3 is 15 residues. Germline CDR1 reads SGHRS; CDR2 reads YFSETQ. The V gene lost 2 bases and the J gene lost 3 bases, with 15 bases spanning the gap. The CDR3 protein is CASSFGGDEIYEQYF. DNA of the CDR3: TGCGCCAGCAGCTTTGGAGGGGATGAGATCTACGAGCAGTACTTC.

In its sample, this clonotype was seen many times. The CDR3 is CASSSTGRGYTF. The CDR3 nucleotides are TGTGCCAGCAGCTCGACAGGGAGAGGCTACACCTTC. This rearrangement joins TRBV7-2 to TRBJ1-2; 7 bases match TRBD1. Losses at the gene ends were 4 bases for V and 8 bases for J; bases not matched to a gene: 4. This CDR3 spans 12 amino acids. Germline V CDR1 and CDR2: SGHTA, FQGNSA.

A few counts support this clonotype. The J gene is TRBJ2-3, the V gene TRBV5-5, with 15 bases lining up with TRBD2. The ends lost 4 bases at V and 3 bases at J; junction bases unmatched: 6. The CDR3 contains 17 residues. Germline V gene lookup returns CDR1 SGHKS and CDR2 YYEKEE (reference sequence). In DNA form, the CDR3 reads TGTGCCAGCAGCCCTACTGGACTAGCGGGGGGGACAGATACGCAGTATTTT. Translating it yields CASSPTGLAGGTDTQYF.

Concerning this clonotype itself: It may be a read error: a sequence one base away is much more abundant. Likely a read error: the CDR3 ends without its conserved phenylalanine or tryptophan. The rearrangement uses TRBV20-1 and TRBJ1-2, with D tentatively TRBD1 (5 bases). V was clipped by 3 bases and J by 6 bases, with 14 bases between them. The CDR3 sequence is 13 residues long. Germline V lookup: CDR1 DFQATT, CDR2 SNEGSKA (reference sequence). The CDR3 spells CSASPWGSDGYTC. CDR3 nucleotide sequence: TGCAGTGCTAGCCCCTGGGGGAGCGATGGCTACACCTGC.

CDR3 bases: TGTGCCAGCAGCCGACCGGGACTAGGGTACAATGAGCAGTTCTTC. Its protein product is CASSRPGLGYNEQFF. V is TRBV4-2 and J is TRBJ2-1, with 8 bases aligning to TRBD2. This CDR3 is 15 amino acids long. Germline V CDR1 and CDR2: LGHNA, YNFKEQ. V shed 4 bases and J 4 bases; nucleotides not matched to a gene: 6.

This clonotype has at least ten counts. The V and J genes are TRBV4-2 and TRBJ2-1; D remains ambiguous. Trimming shortened V by 4 bases and J by 4 bases, and 17 bases separated the two germline ends. The germline CDR1 and CDR2 sequences are LGHNA and YNFKEQ. CDR3 length: 16 residues. CDR3 loop: CASSRQLVSPYNEQFF. The CDR3 region has the DNA TGTGCCAGCAGCCGGCAGCTAGTGTCCCCTTACAATGAGCAGTTCTTC.

This clonotype was counted only a few times. The CDR3 DNA follows: TGTGCCAGCAGTTACTCGAAAGCGGGCCTTCTTAGGAATGAGCAGTTCTTC. Encoded protein: CASSYSKAGLLRNEQFF. The chain has TRBV6-5 and TRBJ2-1, with D tentatively TRBD2 (6 bases). The germline V gene has CDR1 MNHEY and CDR2 SVGAGI. Trimming removed 0 bases from V and 7 bases from J, with 19 bases in between. The CDR3 has 17 residues.

The chain carries TRBV2 and TRBJ1-5; weak D call: TRBD1 (5 bases). Trimming pared 5 bases from V and 3 bases from J, leaving 14 bases between. CDR1 SNHLY and CDR2 FYNNEI come from the germline V gene. The CDR3 totals 15 residues. The CDR3, as DNA: TGTGCCAGCAGTTTAGCAAGACAGCTCAATCAGCCCCAGCATTTT. This translates into CASSLARQLNQPQHF.

This clonotype was detected ten times or more. V gene TRBV5-1 combines with J gene TRBJ2-5; TRBD2 agrees at 8 bases. Germline loops: CDR1 SGHRS, CDR2 YFSETQ. Trimming removed 0 bases from V and 5 bases from J; junction bases left unmatched: 6. The CDR3 is 15 amino acids. Written as DNA, the CDR3 is TGCGCCAGCAGCTTGGAACTAGCGGCGGGGGAGACCCAGTACTTC. It encodes CASSLELAAGETQYF.

The chain couples TRBV4-3 to TRBJ1-4; D gene uncertain. This CDR3 is 15 amino acids long. Germline V lookup: CDR1 LGHNA, CDR2 YSLEER. The germline V and J ends were trimmed by 4 bases and 0 bases, with 9 bases remaining between them. CDR3 sequence: CASSLVQSTNEKLFF. The CDR3 DNA is TGCGCCAGCAGCCTTGTTCAGTCAACTAATGAAAAACTGTTTTTT.

V usage is TRBV12-3 or TRBV12-4 and J usage is TRBJ2-1; 9 nucleotides line up with TRBD2. The CDR3 contains 14 residues. J lost 9 bases, V lost 3 bases, and 6 bases had no gene match. The CDR3 DNA sequence: TGTGCCAGCAGTTTGGGCGGGGGGGCGAGTGAGCAGTTCTTC. This gives the protein CASSLGGGASEQFF.

This chain links TRBV5-1 with TRBJ1-5; perhaps TRBD1 as D (6 bases). Per the germline V gene, CDR1 is SGHRS and CDR2 is YFSETQ. The CDR3 extends over 15 amino acids. V was clipped by 2 bases and J by 1 base, with 10 bases between them. DNA of the CDR3: TGCGCCAGCAGCTTAACAGGGACCAGCAATCAGCCCCAGCATTTT. Protein product: CASSLTGTSNQPQHF.

The CDR3 sequence: CASSARTGGSTDTQYF. As DNA, the CDR3 is TGCGCCAGCAGCGCCCGGACAGGGGGGAGCACAGATACGCAGTATTTT. V is TRBV5-1 and J is TRBJ2-3; 10 nucleotides line up with TRBD1. CDR1 is SGHRS, CDR2 YFSETQ, per germline. The junction had 5 bases not matched to a gene; V was cut back by 4 bases and J by 0 bases. CDR3 length equals 16 residues. Full variable domain (rest looked up from reference TRBV5-1 and TRBJ2-3): KAGVTQTPRYLIKTRGQQVTLSCSPISGHRSVSWYQQTPGQGLQFLFEYFSETQRNKGNFPGRFSGRQFSNSRSEMNVSTLELGDSALYLCASSARTGGSTDTQYFGPGTRLTVL.

This clonotype was counted at least ten times. This chain links TRBV6-4 with TRBJ1-4, with D possibly being TRBD1 (6 bases). The V gene's germline CDR1 is MRHNA and CDR2 SNTAGT. CDR3 length: 14 residues. V was cut by 3 bases and J by 7 bases, with 12 bases left in between. The CDR3 protein is CASSEREGGEKLFF. CDR3 coding DNA: TGTGCCAGCAGTGAACGGGAAGGGGGTGAAAAACTGTTTTTT.

This clonotype occurred many times. The J gene is TRBJ2-1, the V gene TRBV25-1; D unresolved. V lost 6 bases and J lost 1, with 7 bases in between. The CDR3 length is 13 residues. From germline, CDR1 is MGHDK and CDR2 SYGVNS. CDR3 region: CASRHPSYNEQFF. Here the CDR3 DNA reads TGTGCCAGCAGACATCCGTCCTACAATGAGCAGTTCTTC.

In this sample, this clonotype turned up a few times. The chain couples TRBV7-8 to TRBJ2-3, with D unresolved. Germline lookup yields CDR1 SGHVS and CDR2 FQNEAQ. The V gene lost 0 bases and the J gene lost 6 bases, with 7 bases spanning the gap. This CDR3 region has 13 residues. CDR3 amino acids: CASSLANMDTQYF. CDR3 in DNA: TGTGCCAGCAGCTTAGCAAACATGGATACGCAGTATTTT.

This sequence joins TRBV4-3 and TRBJ2-2; a weak D match, TRBD2 (5 bases). In germline, CDR1 is LGHNA, CDR2 YSLEER. The CDR3 is 17 residues long. Trimming took 0 bases from V and 6 from J, leaving 17 bases between them. The CDR3 DNA sequence: TGCGCCAGCAGCCAAGATCCAGCAGGCCGGCGGGCCGGGGAGCTGTTTTTT. Translating it yields CASSQDPAGRRAGELFF.

This clonotype was seen ten or more times. V gene TRBV12-3 or TRBV12-4 combines with J gene TRBJ2-1, with D unresolved. The CDR3 has 12 amino acids. V dropped 7 bases and J dropped 3 bases, with 7 bases sitting between them. The CDR3 sequence: CASTGDYNEQFF. For the CDR3, the DNA is TGTGCCAGCACAGGCGACTACAATGAGCAGTTCTTC.

This clonotype was seen ten or more times. The chain carries TRBV28 and TRBJ1-1, with D hard to call. The CDR3 runs to 12 residues. Germline loops: CDR1 MDHEN, CDR2 SYDVKM. Trimming removed 2 bases at V and 4 bases at J, with 5 bases between. DNA for the CDR3: TGTGCCAGCAGTTTAGTGGGCACTGAAGCTTTCTTT. Translation gives CASSLVGTEAFF.

This clonotype showed up many times. This chain connects TRBV4-3 to TRBJ1-2; 10 nucleotides align to TRBD1. This CDR3 is 17 amino acids long. V lost 4 bases to trimming and J lost 2 bases; unmatched junction nucleotides: 10. Germline V gives CDR1 LGHNA, CDR2 YSLEER. The CDR3 loop is CASSRTRQGALNYGYTF. The CDR3 region has the DNA TGCGCCAGCAGCCGGACCAGACAGGGGGCTTTGAACTATGGCTACACCTTC.

This clonotype was detected a few times. The chain carries TRBV6-2 or TRBV6-3 and TRBJ1-5; D is possibly TRBD1 (6 bases). The CDR3 covers 14 residues. Trimming stripped 2 bases from V and 3 bases from J, with 8 bases between. Germline lookup yields CDR1 MNHEY and CDR2 SVGEGT. The CDR3, as DNA: TGTGCCAGCAGTTACGGGGGGCTCAATCAGCCCCAGCATTTT. Residues: CASSYGGLNQPQHF.

This clonotype was counted a few times. The V gene is TRBV20-1, the J gene TRBJ2-1; 7 bases map to TRBD1. The CDR3 length is 15 residues. The germline V gene has CDR1 DFQATT and CDR2 SNEGSKA (reference sequence). The V and J ends lost 2 bases and 7 bases, in that order; junction bases with no gene match: 11. CDR3: CSARLGDSGHNEQFF. CDR3 sequence (DNA): TGCAGTGCTAGACTAGGGGACAGTGGGCATAATGAGCAGTTCTTC.